One T cell receptor (beta chain) is described in this entry. No antigen is known for it. Using immunoSEQ multiplex PCR, the repertoire was profiled, and TCRdb retains in-frame clones only, with some absent. In the table there are about 190,000 clones, approximately 92% of which are singletons. This record comes from a study of T cell responses to AZD1222 COVID-19 vaccine. Whole-study results and caveats: Across spike, vaccine-associated CD4 TCRs were found, dominant at 160-218 and 743-854.

This CDR3 spans 13 amino acids. From germline, CDR1 is MNHEY and CDR2 SVGAGI. Trimming pared 7 bases from V and 4 bases from J, leaving 8 bases between. Specimen: peripheral blood, collected 28 days after the second dose of the MenACWY control vaccine. This sequence joins TRBV6-5 and TRBJ1-6; no reliable D call. This receptor was taken from an adult who received the MenACWY meningococcal vaccine as a control. The CDR3 DNA reads TGTGCCAGCACCGTCACTTATAATTCACCCCTCCACTTT. This encodes CASTVTYNSPLHF.